These 8 T cell receptor beta chains share one sample of origin, sequenced in a study of early T cells in non-severe SARS-CoV-2 infection. In TCRdb, the 5' RACE reads were re-called with MiXCR into one record per CDR3 protein. This table holds 97,000 or so distinct CDR3 sequences, 8% to 13% found once. This specimen consisted of whole blood, obtained at baseline. The receptors here all came from an adult who was a healthcare worker with PCR-confirmed SARS-CoV-2 infection or an uninfected control (not recorded which).

Ten or more counts support this clonotype. V usage is TRBV7-2 and J usage is TRBJ1-2; D gene uncertain. Germline V lookup: CDR1 SGHTA, CDR2 FQGNSA. The CDR3 contains 13 residues. The germline V and J ends were trimmed by 1 base and 5 bases, with 8 bases remaining between them. The CDR3 DNA reads as TGTGCCAGCAGCTTAGAGGGTATTTATGGCTACACCTTC. Amino acid sequence: CASSLEGIYGYTF.

A few counts support this clonotype. The chain combines TRBV20-1 with TRBJ2-5; no reliable D call. The CDR3 consists of 13 residues. Germline-derived CDR1 and CDR2 are DFQATT and SNEGSKA (reference sequence). Trimming removed 3 bases from V and 0 bases from J, with 8 bases in between. The CDR3 loop reads CSASTANQETQYF. DNA for the CDR3: TGCAGTGCTAGTACGGCGAACCAAGAGACCCAGTACTTC.

This clonotype was detected a few times. The rearrangement uses TRBV20-1 and TRBJ2-7; D possibly corresponds to TRBD2 (6 bases). The length of the CDR3 is 13 residues. Trimming pared 5 bases from V and 2 bases from J, leaving 13 bases between. Germline V gives CDR1 DFQATT, CDR2 SNEGSKA (reference sequence). In DNA, the CDR3 is TGCAGTGCTCCCCGACTAGACGCCTACGAGCAGTACTTC. Its protein is CSAPRLDAYEQYF.

About this clonotype: The germline gene is not matched at one end of the junction; a read error may be the cause. J is TRBJ2-1 and V is TRBV6-5; D not resolved. The CDR3 spans 17 residues. The germline V gene has CDR1 MNHEY and CDR2 SVGAGI. The chain's CDR3 is CASSYYGQTSSYNEQFF. The CDR3, as DNA: TGTGCCAGCAGCTACTACGGCCAGACCAGCTCCTACAATGAGCAGTTCTTC.

This rearrangement joins TRBV27 to TRBJ2-7, with D unresolved. The CDR3 sequence is 17 residues long. CDR1 is MNHEY, CDR2 SMNVEV, per germline (reference sequence). V shed 5 bases and J shed 2 bases, with 22 bases lying between them. The CDR3 loop is CASSRIPAAALTYEQYF. CDR3 bases: TGTGCCAGCAGTCGGATACCGGCGGCAGCCCTTACCTACGAGCAGTACTTC.

The V call is TRBV3-1, the J call TRBJ2-5, with D unresolved. The V end was cut by 1 base, the J end by 2 bases, with 5 bases between. The germline V gene encodes CDR1 LGHDT and CDR2 YNNKEL (reference sequence). This CDR3 has 13 residues. Written as DNA, the CDR3 is TGTGCCAGCAGCCAAGGGTCTCAAGAGACCCAGTACTTC. Its protein is CASSQGSQETQYF.

This clonotype occurred once. The chain employs TRBV20-1 and TRBJ2-7; 7 bases line up with TRBD1. Germline V gene lookup returns CDR1 DFQATT and CDR2 SNEGSKA (reference sequence). V lost 1 base and J lost 1; bases outside the gene matches: 4. This CDR3 has 14 residues. The CDR3 DNA is TGCAGTGCTAGAGCCGAGGACAGGTCCTACGAGCAGTACTTC. The encoded protein is CSARAEDRSYEQYF.

J is TRBJ2-4 and V is TRBV20-1; D is tentatively TRBD1 or TRBD2 (6 bases each). CDR1 DFQATT and CDR2 SNEGSKA come from the germline V gene (reference sequence). Trimming took 6 bases from V and 0 from J, leaving 12 bases between them. CDR3 length: 14 amino acids. The DNA of the CDR3 is TGCAGTGCCCGGGGGCTAATAGCCAAAAACATTCAGTACTTC. As protein: CSARGLIAKNIQYF.